What follows are 16 T cell receptor beta chains derived from one specimen sequenced in a study of shared clonotypes between healthy human individuals. Using immunoSEQ multiplex PCR, the repertoire was profiled, and TCRdb retains in-frame clones only, with some absent. The table lists roughly 1,500,000 clones, around 98% of them singletons. Input material: naive CD4+ T cells sorted from blood. The subset was: CD45RA+ positively selected. The receptor source for this set is a man aged 30 to 39 in good health.

To note about this clone: This same CDR3 is encoded by further DNA sequences in the sample. This chain joins TRBV5-1 and TRBJ1-3; unclear D gene. The length of the CDR3 is 14 residues. V lost 0 bases and J 1 base, leaving 5 bases between the germline ends. Germline-derived CDR1 and CDR2 are SGHRS and YFSETQ. DNA for the CDR3: TGCGCCAGCAGCTTGGGGGATTCTGGAAACACCATATATTTT. Its translation: CASSLGDSGNTIYF.

This clone was observed once. The CDR3 bases are TGTGCCAGCAGTCTTCGTTGGGGCGGGCTAGGAACAGATACGCAGTATTTT. Translation gives CASSLRWGGLGTDTQYF. The chain recombines TRBV7-8 with TRBJ2-3, with D perhaps given as TRBD1 or TRBD2 (5 bases each). Trimming stripped 6 bases from V and 3 bases from J, with 22 bases between. The CDR3 is 17 residues long. Germline CDR1 and CDR2: SGHVS and FQNEAQ.

This chain connects TRBV7-9 to TRBJ1-2, with a tentative D call TRBD1 (5 bases). V was pared by 5 bases and J by 4 bases, with 8 bases between. Looked up from germline, CDR1 is SEHNR and CDR2 is FQNEAQ (reference sequence). The CDR3 is 12 residues long. The CDR3 DNA reads as TGTGCCAGCAGCACGAGGGGCTATGGCTACACCTTC. It translates to CASSTRGYGYTF.

V gene TRBV29-1 combines with J gene TRBJ2-7, with 9 nucleotides matching TRBD1. The ends lost 7 bases at V and 5 bases at J; junction bases unmatched: 6. This CDR3 region has 12 residues. Germline V gene lookup returns CDR1 SQVTM and CDR2 ANQGSEA. Written as DNA, the CDR3 is TGCAGCGGGGGACAGGGACCGGACGAGCAGTACTTC. The encoded protein is CSGGQGPDEQYF.

V and J are TRBV7-6 and TRBJ2-7, with D tentatively TRBD1 (6 bases). Germline V gene lookup returns CDR1 SGHVS and CDR2 FNYEAQ. Trimming took off 2 bases at V and 6 bases at J, with 8 bases between the two ends. CDR3 length: 12 residues. The CDR3 DNA reads as TGTGCCAGCAGCTTACGCAGGGGCGAGCAGTACTTC. This translates into CASSLRRGEQYF.

This chain connects TRBV10-1 to TRBJ2-7; D possibly uses TRBD1 or TRBD2 (5 bases each). Trimming stripped 1 base from V and 2 bases from J, with 12 bases between. Germline lookup yields CDR1 WNHNN and CDR2 SYGVQD (reference sequence). CDR3 length equals 15 residues. CDR3 sequence reads: CASSELLGTTYEQYF. As DNA, the CDR3 is TGCGCCAGCAGTGAGTTGCTTGGGACCACCTACGAGCAGTACTTC.

The V and J genes are TRBV29-1 and TRBJ2-1, with 10 bases lining up with TRBD2. In germline, CDR1 is SQVTM, CDR2 ANQGSEA. The CDR3 covers 14 residues. The ends lost 4 bases at V and 9 bases at J; junction bases unmatched: 9. The CDR3 spells CSVGRVTSGFEQFF. As DNA, the CDR3 is TGCAGCGTTGGGAGGGTGACTAGCGGGTTTGAGCAGTTCTTC.

V gene TRBV7-8 combines with J gene TRBJ2-2, with D uncertain. V was trimmed by 7 bases and J by 7 bases, leaving 7 bases between them. Germline V gene data show CDR1 as SGHVS and CDR2 as FQNEAQ. CDR3 length: 11 amino acids. The CDR3 DNA is TGTGCCAGCACCGTCGACGGGGAGCTGTTTTTT. Protein: CASTVDGELFF.

The chain carries TRBV5-1 and TRBJ1-3; D call uncertain. CDR1 and CDR2 from the germline V gene are SGHRS and YFSETQ. The V gene lost 4 bases and the J gene lost 2 bases, with 13 bases spanning the gap. The CDR3 is 15 residues long. The CDR3 nucleotides are TGCGCCAGCAGCCCGGGCCTTACGACTGGAAACACCATATATTTT. Translated, it gives CASSPGLTTGNTIYF.

V is TRBV28 and J is TRBJ1-2, with 12 bases lining up with TRBD1. Per germline, CDR1 MDHEN and CDR2 SYDVKM. This CDR3 contains 14 residues. Losses at the gene ends were 5 bases for V and 5 bases for J; bases not matched to a gene: 3. In nucleotides, the CDR3 is TGTGCCAGCAGTGAGGGACAGGGGGCGTATGGCTACACCTTC. Translation gives CASSEGQGAYGYTF.

The chain is built from TRBV4-3 and TRBJ2-3, with D unresolved. The CDR3 contains 12 residues. The V and J ends lost 4 bases and 9 bases respectively, with 11 bases between them. Germline V gene sequence: CDR1 LGHNA, CDR2 YSLEER. This CDR3 is CASSRDSGTQYF. The CDR3 DNA reads TGCGCCAGCAGCCGCGACTCTGGCACGCAGTATTTT.

This rearrangement joins TRBV6-5 to TRBJ2-2; D not resolved. Germline V CDR1 and CDR2: MNHEY, SVGAGI. V gave up 7 bases and J gave up 1 base, with 7 bases separating them. The CDR3 length is 13 residues. The CDR3 spells CASTRWNTGELFF. In nucleotides, the CDR3 is TGTGCCAGCACAAGATGGAACACCGGGGAGCTGTTTTTT.

As to this clone: The identical CDR3 is also encoded by other nucleotide sequences in the sample. The V call is TRBV5-4, the J call TRBJ2-1; 10 bases align to TRBD2. V shed 3 bases, J shed 7 bases, and the junction held 7 bases outside the gene matches. There are 15 residues in the CDR3. Germline V CDR1 and CDR2: SGHNT, YYREEE (reference sequence). The CDR3 reads CASSSRTSGSNEQFF. The CDR3, as DNA: TGTGCCAGCAGCTCTAGGACTAGCGGCTCAAATGAGCAGTTCTTC.

The V gene is TRBV19, the J gene TRBJ2-7, with 9 nucleotides matching TRBD2. The V and J ends lost 5 bases and 2 bases, in that order; junction bases with no gene match: 4. The CDR3 is 14 amino acids. The germline V gene encodes CDR1 LNHDA and CDR2 SQIVND (reference sequence). CDR3 DNA sequence: TGTGCCAGTAGTGGAATAGCGGGAGCCTACGAGCAGTACTTC. This gives the protein CASSGIAGAYEQYF.

The chain uses TRBV2 and TRBJ2-7, with D unclear. Trimming removed 4 bases from V and 2 bases from J, with 15 bases in between. The germline V gene has CDR1 SNHLY and CDR2 FYNNEI. This CDR3 is 15 amino acids long. The CDR3 DNA reads TGTGCCAGCAGTGGATATCTTTGGACCACCTACGAGCAGTACTTC. Residues: CASSGYLWTTYEQYF.

The chain combines TRBV18 with TRBJ2-5, with D possibly being TRBD1 (6 bases). This CDR3 comprises 14 residues. Germline V CDR1 and CDR2: KGHSH, LQKENI. V shed 3 bases and J shed 0 bases, with 8 bases lying between them. This chain's CDR3 is CASSPQGNQETQYF. Here the CDR3 DNA reads TGTGCCAGCTCACCTCAGGGGAACCAAGAGACCCAGTACTTC.